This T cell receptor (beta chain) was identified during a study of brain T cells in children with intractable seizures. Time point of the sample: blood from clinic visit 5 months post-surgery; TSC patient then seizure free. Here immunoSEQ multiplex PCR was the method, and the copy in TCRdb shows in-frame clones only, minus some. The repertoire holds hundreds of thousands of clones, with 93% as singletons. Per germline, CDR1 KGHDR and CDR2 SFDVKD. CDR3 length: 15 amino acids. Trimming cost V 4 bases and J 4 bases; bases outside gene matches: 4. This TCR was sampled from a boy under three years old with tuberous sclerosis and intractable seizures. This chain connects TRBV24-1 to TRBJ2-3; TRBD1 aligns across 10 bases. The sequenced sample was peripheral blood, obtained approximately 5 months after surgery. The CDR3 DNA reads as TGTGCCACCAGTGACTTAGGGACAGGGGCAGATACGCAGTATTTT. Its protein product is CATSDLGTGADTQYF.